This TCR beta chain was captured by sequencing in a study of blood T cell repertoires in COVID-19. Background on the study: Collection of acute and convalescent COVID-19 samples took place in the United States, Italy and Spain.

Profiled with immunoSEQ multiplex PCR; TCRdb holds only in-frame clones, not every one. The sample includes 60,000 to 70,000 clones, more than 75% seen only once; the top ten take around 10%. The study drew participants aged about 18 to 90 years from some 25 US areas. Cohorts were based on clinical histories the participants reported. In Cohort 3, a recovered donor had either two negative PCRs, clearance, or symptom resolution. The CDR3 has 15 residues. Germline V CDR1 and CDR2: SGHDN, FVKESK. Trimming took 4 bases from V and 6 from J; bases not matched to a gene: 7. The J gene is TRBJ2-3, the V gene TRBV14, with 10 bases identical to TRBD1. The sample was PBMCs or T cells enriched from blood (not recorded which). The source of this sequence is a woman aged 40-49 years who had recovered from COVID-19. The chain's CDR3 is CASSLDRGRFDTQYF. The CDR3 DNA reads TGTGCCAGCAGCCTCGACAGGGGGCGCTTCGATACGCAGTATTTT.